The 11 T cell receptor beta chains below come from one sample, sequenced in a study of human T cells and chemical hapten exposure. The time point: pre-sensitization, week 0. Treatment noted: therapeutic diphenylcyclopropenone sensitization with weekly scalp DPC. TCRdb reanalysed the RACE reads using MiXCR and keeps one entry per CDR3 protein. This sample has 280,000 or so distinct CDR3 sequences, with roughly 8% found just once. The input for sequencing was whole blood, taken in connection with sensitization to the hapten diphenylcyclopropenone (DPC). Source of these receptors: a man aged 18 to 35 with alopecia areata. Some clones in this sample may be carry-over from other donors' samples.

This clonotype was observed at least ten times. This chain's CDR3 is CASSLGRDREEKLFF. CDR3 nucleotides: TGTGCCAGCAGCTTAGGCCGGGACAGGGAAGAAAAACTGTTTTTT. The chain carries TRBV7-7 and TRBJ1-4, with 9 bases that match TRBD1. Germline V lookup: CDR1 SSHAT, CDR2 FNYEAQ (reference sequence). Trimming cost V 1 base and J 8 bases; bases outside gene matches: 5. This CDR3 spans 15 amino acids.

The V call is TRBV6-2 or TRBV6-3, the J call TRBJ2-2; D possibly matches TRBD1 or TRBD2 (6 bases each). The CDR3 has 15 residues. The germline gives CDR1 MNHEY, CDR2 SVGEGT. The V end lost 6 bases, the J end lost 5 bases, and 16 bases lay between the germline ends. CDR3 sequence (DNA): TGTGCCAGCAGGGCAAGGGGGGCCGCGACCGGGGAGCTGTTTTTT. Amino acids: CASRARGAATGELFF.

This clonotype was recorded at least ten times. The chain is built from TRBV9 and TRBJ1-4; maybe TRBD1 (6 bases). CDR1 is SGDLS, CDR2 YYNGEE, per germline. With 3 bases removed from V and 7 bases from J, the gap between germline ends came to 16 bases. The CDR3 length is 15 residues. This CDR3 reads CASSAGGGAGEKLFF. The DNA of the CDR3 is TGTGCCAGCAGCGCCGGAGGGGGGGCTGGTGAAAAACTGTTTTTT.

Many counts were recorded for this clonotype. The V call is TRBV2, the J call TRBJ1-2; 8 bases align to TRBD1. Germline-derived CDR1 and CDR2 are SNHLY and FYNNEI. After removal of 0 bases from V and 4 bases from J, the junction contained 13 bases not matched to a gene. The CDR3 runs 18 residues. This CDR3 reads CASSEARTPTGAFYGYTF. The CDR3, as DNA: TGTGCCAGCAGTGAAGCGCGGACCCCGACAGGGGCGTTCTATGGCTACACCTTC.

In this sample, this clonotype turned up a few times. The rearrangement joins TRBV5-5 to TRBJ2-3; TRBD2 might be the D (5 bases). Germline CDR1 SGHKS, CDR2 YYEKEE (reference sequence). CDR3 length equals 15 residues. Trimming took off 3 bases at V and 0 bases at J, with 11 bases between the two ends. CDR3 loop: CASSYRDASTDTQYF. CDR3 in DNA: TGTGCCAGCAGCTACCGGGATGCTAGCACAGATACGCAGTATTTT. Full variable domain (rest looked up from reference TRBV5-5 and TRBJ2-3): DAGVTQSPTHLIKTRGQQVTLRCSPISGHKSVSWYQQVLGQGPQFIFQYYEKEERGRGNFPDRFSARQFPNYSSELNVNALLLGDSALYLCASSYRDASTDTQYFGPGTRLTVL.

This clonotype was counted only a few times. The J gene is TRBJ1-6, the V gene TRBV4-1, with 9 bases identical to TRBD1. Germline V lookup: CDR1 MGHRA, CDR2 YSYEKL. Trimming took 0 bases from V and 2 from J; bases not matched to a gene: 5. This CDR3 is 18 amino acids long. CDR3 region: CASSQEGDRVTYNSPLHF. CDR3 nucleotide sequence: TGCGCCAGCAGCCAAGAAGGGGACAGGGTAACCTATAATTCACCCCTCCACTTT.

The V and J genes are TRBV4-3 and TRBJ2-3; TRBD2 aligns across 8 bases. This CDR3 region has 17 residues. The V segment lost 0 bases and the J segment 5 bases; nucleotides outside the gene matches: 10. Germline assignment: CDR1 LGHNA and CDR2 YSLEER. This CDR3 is CASSQESGGQSGDTQYF. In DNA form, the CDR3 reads TGCGCCAGCAGCCAAGAGTCGGGGGGGCAATCGGGAGATACGCAGTATTTT.

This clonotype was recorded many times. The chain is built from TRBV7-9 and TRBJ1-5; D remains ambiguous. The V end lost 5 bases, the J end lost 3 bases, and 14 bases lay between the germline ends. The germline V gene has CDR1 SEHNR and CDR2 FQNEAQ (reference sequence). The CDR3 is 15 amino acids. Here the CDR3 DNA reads TGTGCCAGCAGCCCTCACGCCGACCCCAATCAGCCCCAGCATTTT. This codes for CASSPHADPNQPQHF.

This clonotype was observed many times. CDR3 amino acids: CASSPFPLALKNTGELFF. In DNA form, the CDR3 reads TGTGCCAGCAGCCCATTTCCCCTGGCACTGAAGAACACCGGGGAGCTGTTTTTT. This rearrangement joins TRBV5-4 to TRBJ2-2; D not resolved. V lost 4 bases, J lost 1 base, and 20 bases lay in between. This CDR3 spans 18 amino acids. Germline V gene data show CDR1 as SGHNT and CDR2 as YYREEE (reference sequence).

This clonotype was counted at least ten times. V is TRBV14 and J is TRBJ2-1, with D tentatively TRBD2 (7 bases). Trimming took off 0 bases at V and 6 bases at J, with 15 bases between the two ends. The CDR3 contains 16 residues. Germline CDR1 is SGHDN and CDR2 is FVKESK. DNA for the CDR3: TGTGCCAGCAGCCAAGAATGGGGGGGCCTTTCCAATGAGCAGTTCTTC. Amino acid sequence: CASSQEWGGLSNEQFF. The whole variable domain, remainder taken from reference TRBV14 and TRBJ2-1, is EAGVTQFPSHSVIEKGQTVTLRCDPISGHDNLYWYRRVMGKEIKFLLHFVKESKQDESGMPNNRFLAERTGGTYSTLKVQPAELEDSGVYFCASSQEWGGLSNEQFFGPGTRLTVL.

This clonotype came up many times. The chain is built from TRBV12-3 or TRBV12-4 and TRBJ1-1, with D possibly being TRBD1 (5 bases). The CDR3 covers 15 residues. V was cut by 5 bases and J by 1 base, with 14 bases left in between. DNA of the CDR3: TGTGCCAGCAGTCCTTGGGAGGGGACGAACACTGAAGCTTTCTTT. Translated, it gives CASSPWEGTNTEAFF.